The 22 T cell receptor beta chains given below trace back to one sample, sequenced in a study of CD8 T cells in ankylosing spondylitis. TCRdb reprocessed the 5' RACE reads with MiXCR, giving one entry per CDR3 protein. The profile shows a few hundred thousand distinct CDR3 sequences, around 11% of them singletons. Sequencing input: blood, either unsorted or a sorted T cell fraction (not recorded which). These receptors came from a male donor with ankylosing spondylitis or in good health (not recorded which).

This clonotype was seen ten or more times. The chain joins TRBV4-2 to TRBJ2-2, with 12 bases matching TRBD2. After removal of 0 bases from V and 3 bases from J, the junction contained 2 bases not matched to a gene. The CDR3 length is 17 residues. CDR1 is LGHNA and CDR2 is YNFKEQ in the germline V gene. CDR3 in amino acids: CASSQDTSGGYTGELFF. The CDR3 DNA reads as TGTGCCAGCAGCCAAGATACTAGCGGGGGGTACACCGGGGAGCTGTTTTTT.

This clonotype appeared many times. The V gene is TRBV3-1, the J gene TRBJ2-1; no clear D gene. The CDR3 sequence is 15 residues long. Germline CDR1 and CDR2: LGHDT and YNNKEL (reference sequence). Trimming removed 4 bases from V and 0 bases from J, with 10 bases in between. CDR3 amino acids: CASSLDRSSYNEQFF. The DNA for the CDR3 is TGTGCCAGCAGCCTGGACCGGAGCTCCTACAATGAGCAGTTCTTC.

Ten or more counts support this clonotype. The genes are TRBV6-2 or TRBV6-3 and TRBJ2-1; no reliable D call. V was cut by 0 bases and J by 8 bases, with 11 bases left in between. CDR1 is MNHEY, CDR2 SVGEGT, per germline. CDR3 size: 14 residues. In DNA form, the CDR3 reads TGTGCCAGCAGTTACTCGTCAGCTTCCCATGAGCAGTTCTTC. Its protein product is CASSYSSASHEQFF.

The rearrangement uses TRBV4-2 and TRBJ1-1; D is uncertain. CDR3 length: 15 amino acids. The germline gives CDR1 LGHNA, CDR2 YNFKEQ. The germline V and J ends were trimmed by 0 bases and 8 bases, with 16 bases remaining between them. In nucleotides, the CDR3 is TGTGCCAGCAGCCAAGACCCCGTCGGGGTAGGGGAAGCTTTCTTT. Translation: CASSQDPVGVGEAFF.

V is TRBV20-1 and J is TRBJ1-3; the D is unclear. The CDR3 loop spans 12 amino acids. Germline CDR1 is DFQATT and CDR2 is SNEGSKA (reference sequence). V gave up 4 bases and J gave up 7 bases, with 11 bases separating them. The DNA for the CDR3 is TGCAGTGCTATTTTGGCGTGGAACACCATATATTTT. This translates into CSAILAWNTIYF.

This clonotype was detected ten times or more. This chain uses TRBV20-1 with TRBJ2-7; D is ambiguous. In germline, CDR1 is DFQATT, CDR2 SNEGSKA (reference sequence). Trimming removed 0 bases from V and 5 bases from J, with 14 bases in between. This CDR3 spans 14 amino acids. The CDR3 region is CSAREGMVRNEQYF. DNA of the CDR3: TGCAGTGCTAGAGAGGGGATGGTTCGAAACGAGCAGTACTTC.

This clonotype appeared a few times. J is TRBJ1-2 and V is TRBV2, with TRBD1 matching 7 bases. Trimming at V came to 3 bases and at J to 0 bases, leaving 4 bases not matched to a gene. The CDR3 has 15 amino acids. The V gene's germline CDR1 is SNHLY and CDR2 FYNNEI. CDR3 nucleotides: TGTGCCAGCAGTGACAACAGGGGAACTAACTATGGCTACACCTTC. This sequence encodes CASSDNRGTNYGYTF.

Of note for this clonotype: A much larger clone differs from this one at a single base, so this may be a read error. CDR3 coding DNA: TGCGCCAGCAGCTTGGTGGCAGAGAACACCGGGGAGCTGTTTTTT. This sequence encodes CASSLVAENTGELFF. J is TRBJ2-2 and V is TRBV5-1; D is undetermined. Germline CDR1 reads SGHRS; CDR2 reads YFSETQ. Trimming removed 0 bases from V and 1 base from J, with 7 bases in between. The CDR3 extends over 15 amino acids.

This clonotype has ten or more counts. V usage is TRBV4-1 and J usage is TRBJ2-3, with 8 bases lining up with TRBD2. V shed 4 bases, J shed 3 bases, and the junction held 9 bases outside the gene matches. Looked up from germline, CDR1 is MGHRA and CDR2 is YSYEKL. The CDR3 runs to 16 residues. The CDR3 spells CASSRLGTSFTDTQYF. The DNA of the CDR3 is TGCGCCAGCAGCCGACTCGGGACTAGTTTTACAGATACGCAGTATTTT.

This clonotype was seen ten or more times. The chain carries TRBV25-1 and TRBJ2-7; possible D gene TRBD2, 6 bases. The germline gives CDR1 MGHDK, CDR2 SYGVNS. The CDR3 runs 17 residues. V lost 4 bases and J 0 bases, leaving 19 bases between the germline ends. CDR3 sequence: CASSGGGGSSPSYEQYF. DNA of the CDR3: TGTGCCAGCAGTGGCGGCGGAGGGTCCTCTCCCTCCTACGAGCAGTACTTC.

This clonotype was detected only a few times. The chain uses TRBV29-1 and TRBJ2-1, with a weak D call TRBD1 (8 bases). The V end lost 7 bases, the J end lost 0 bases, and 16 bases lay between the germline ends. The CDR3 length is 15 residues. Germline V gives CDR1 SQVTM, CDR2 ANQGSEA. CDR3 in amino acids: CSGTGRGSSYNEQFF. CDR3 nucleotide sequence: TGCAGCGGGACAGGGCGCGGGAGCTCCTACAATGAGCAGTTCTTC.

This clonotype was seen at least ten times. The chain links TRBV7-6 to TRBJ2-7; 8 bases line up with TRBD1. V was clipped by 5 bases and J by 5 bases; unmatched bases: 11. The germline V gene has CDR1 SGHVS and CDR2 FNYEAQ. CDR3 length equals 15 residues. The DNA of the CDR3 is TGTGCCAGCAGCCATGGACAGGGAGAATTGGACGAGCAGTACTTC. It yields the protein CASSHGQGELDEQYF.

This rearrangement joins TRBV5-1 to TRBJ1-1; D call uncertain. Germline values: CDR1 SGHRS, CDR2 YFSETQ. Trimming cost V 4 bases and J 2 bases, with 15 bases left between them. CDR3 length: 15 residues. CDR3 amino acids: CASSPGDLGNTEAFF. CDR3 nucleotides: TGCGCCAGCAGCCCTGGAGATCTGGGAAACACTGAAGCTTTCTTT.

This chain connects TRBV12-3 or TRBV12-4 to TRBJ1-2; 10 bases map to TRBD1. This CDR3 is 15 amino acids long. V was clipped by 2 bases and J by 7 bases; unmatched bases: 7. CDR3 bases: TGTGCCAGCAGTTTAACCTTTGGGACAGGGGTTGGCTACACCTTC. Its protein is CASSLTFGTGVGYTF.

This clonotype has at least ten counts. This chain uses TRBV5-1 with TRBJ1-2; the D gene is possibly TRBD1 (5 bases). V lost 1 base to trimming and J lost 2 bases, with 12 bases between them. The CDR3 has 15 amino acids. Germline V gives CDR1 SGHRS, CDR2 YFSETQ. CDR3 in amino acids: CASSLTGTANYGYTF. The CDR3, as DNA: TGCGCCAGCAGCTTGACGGGGACCGCAAACTATGGCTACACCTTC.

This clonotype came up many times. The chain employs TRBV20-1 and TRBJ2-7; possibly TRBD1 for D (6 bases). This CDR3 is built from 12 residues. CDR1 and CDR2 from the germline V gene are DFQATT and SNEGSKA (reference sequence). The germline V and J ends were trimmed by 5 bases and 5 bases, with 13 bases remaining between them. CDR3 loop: CSARQGTHEQYF. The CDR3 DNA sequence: TGCAGTGCTCGTCAGGGGACCCACGAGCAGTACTTC.

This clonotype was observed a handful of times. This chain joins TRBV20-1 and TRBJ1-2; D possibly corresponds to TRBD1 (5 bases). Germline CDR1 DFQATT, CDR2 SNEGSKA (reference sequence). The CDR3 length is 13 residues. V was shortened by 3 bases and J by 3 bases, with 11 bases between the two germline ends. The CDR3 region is CSARSGGYYGYTF. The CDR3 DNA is TGCAGTGCTAGGAGCGGGGGGTACTATGGCTACACCTTC.

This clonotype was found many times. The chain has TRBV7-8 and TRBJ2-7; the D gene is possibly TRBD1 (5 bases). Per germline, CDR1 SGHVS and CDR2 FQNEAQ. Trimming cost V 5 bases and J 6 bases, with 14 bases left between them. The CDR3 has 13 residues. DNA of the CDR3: TGTGCCAGCAGCGCCGCGACAGTCTCCGAGCAGTACTTC. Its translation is CASSAATVSEQYF.

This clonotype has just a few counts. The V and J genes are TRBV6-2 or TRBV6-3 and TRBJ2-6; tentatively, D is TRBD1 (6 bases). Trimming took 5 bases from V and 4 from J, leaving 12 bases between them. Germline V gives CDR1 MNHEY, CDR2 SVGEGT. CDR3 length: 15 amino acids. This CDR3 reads CASSLQGSGANVLTF. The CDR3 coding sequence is TGTGCCAGCAGTCTACAGGGCTCAGGGGCCAACGTCCTGACTTTC.

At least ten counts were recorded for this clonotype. This CDR3 reads CASNPVGGPREKLFF. Written as DNA, the CDR3 is TGTGCCAGCAACCCCGTTGGGGGTCCACGAGAAAAACTGTTTTTT. The chain links TRBV12-3 or TRBV12-4 to TRBJ1-4; a weak D match, TRBD1 (5 bases). The V end was cut by 7 bases, the J end by 8 bases, with 20 bases between. The CDR3 is 15 residues long.

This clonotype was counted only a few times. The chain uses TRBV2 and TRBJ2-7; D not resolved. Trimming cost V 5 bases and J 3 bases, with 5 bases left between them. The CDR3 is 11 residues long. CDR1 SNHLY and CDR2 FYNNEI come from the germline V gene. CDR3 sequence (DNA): TGTGCCAGCAGTTTTGTCTACGAGCAGTACTTC. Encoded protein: CASSFVYEQYF.

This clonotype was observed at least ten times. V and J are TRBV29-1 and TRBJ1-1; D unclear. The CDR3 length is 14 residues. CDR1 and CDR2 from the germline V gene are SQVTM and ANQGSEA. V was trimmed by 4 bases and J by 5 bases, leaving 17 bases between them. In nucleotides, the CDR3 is TGCAGCGTTGCCGAGCGGGGAACGTTGACTGAAGCTTTCTTT. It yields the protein CSVAERGTLTEAFF.